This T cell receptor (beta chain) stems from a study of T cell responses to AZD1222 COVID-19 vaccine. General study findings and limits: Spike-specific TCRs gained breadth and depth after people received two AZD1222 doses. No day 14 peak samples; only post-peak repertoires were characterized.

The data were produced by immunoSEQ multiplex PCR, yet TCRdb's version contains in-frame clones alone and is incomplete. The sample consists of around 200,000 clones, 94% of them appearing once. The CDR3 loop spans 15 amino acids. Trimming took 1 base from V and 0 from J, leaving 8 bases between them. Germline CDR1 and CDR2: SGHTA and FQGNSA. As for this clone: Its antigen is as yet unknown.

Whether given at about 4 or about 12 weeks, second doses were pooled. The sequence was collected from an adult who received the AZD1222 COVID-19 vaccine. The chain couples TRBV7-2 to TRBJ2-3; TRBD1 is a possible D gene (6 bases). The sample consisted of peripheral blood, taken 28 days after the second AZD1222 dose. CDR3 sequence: CASSLVGASTDTQYF. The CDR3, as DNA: TGTGCCAGCAGCTTAGTGGGGGCTAGCACAGATACGCAGTATTTT.